The rows below give T cell receptor beta chains drawn from one sample of a study of identical twins. TCRdb re-called the 5' RACE reads through MiXCR, storing one row per CDR3 protein. The sample holds some 690,000 distinct CDR3 sequences, approximately 21% seen once. This sample also appeared in a second study, on T cells expressing NK-cell markers.

Sequenced: PBMCs. The receptors here all came from a woman under 30 in good health. CDR3s include the opening cysteine and the closing phenylalanine or tryptophan. The D gene is left open where the match is weak. Not all rows give a size; the values are once, few, many and, for expanded clones, a class.

v_gene,j_gene,len,d_gene,abundance,CDR3aa,CDR3nt
TRBV29-1,TRBJ2-3,14,.,.,CSVEWQGRTDTQYF,TGCAGCGTTGAGTGGCAGGGGCGCACAGATACGCAGTATTTT
TRBV4-2,TRBJ2-7,15,.,few,CASSPGLAFTYEQYF,TGTGCCAGCAGCCCCGGCCTAGCGTTTACCTACGAGCAGTACTTC
TRBV20-1,TRBJ2-3,12,.,.,CSGWARTDTQYF,TGCAGTGGGTGGGCCCGTACAGATACGCAGTATTTT
TRBV20-1,TRBJ2-3,12,.,many,CSARWGTQGQYF,TGCAGTGCTAGGTGGGGAACTCAAGGGCAGTATTTT
TRBV5-1,TRBJ1-5,14,.,.,CASSLEWGGQPQHF,TGCGCCAGCAGCTTGGAGTGGGGTGGACAGCCCCAGCATTTT
TRBV12-3/TRBV12-4,TRBJ2-3,12,.,.,CASGWSADTQYF,TGTGCCAGCGGCTGGAGTGCAGATACGCAGTATTTT
TRBV6-5,TRBJ1-1,15,.,few,CASSYGGTVNTEAFF,TGTGCCAGCAGTTACGGGGGGACGGTGAACACTGAAGCTTTCTTT
TRBV3-1,TRBJ1-2,14,.,.,CASSQDWNSYGYTF,TGTGCCAGCAGCCAAGATTGGAACAGCTATGGCTACACCTTC
TRBV7-9,TRBJ2-7,14,.,few,CASSHTNGVIEQYF,TGTGCCAGCAGCCACACTAACGGGGTGATTGAGCAGTACTTC
TRBV6-2/TRBV6-3,TRBJ1-2,15,.,few,CASSPYQGSNYGYTF,TGTGCCAGCAGCCCCTACCAGGGGTCTAACTATGGCTACACCTTC